This T cell receptor (beta chain) was sequenced in a study of cytomegalovirus exposure and HLA in healthy donors. At the level of the study: Inside one of the first data releases sat some 85 million unique TCRs taken from HLA-typed donors. The study, taken as a whole, reports: Versus the roughly 690-donor mean, an Asian-associated ancestry cluster reportedly showed fewer N-insertions in a later analysis. As a later analysis showed, several of the most significant clusters appeared to be linked to common viral pathogens. The study recorded 160 or so TCR beta chains that were cytomegalovirus-associated.

This clone occurred once. Its antigen is not known. The germline V gene has CDR1 SGHTA and CDR2 FQGNSA. After removal of 1 base from V and 3 bases from J, the junction contained 7 bases not matched to a gene. The CDR3 is 16 residues long. In the PCR, 60 Vbeta and 13 Jbeta primers were used. Only in-frame clones appear in the TCRdb table, and some are missing; sequencing was by immunoSEQ multiplex PCR. The profile shows 150,000 to 200,000 clones, roughly 76% of them singletons. The source of this sequence is a human donor in good health. Material for sequencing was PBMCs. The chain has TRBV7-2 and TRBJ2-7; 9 bases line up with TRBD2. The CDR3 coding sequence is TGTGCCAGCAGCTTAGGGCTAGCGGGATTTGTCTACGAGCAGTACTTC. Its translation: CASSLGLAGFVYEQYF. The whole variable domain, filled in from reference TRBV7-2 and TRBJ2-7, reads GAGVSQSPSNKVTEKGKDVELRCDPISGHTALYWYRQSLGQGLEFLIYFQGNSAPDKSGLPSDRFSAERTGGSVSTLTIQRTQQEDSAVYLCASSLGLAGFVYEQYFGPGTRLTVT.